Presented here are 8 T cell receptor beta chains from one specimen sequenced in a study of cytomegalovirus exposure and HLA in healthy donors. With 60 Vbeta and 13 Jbeta primers, the PCR was carried out. Sequenced by immunoSEQ multiplex PCR; TCRdb stores in-frame clones only, minus some. The sample shows more than 110,000 clones, 75% to 80% of them seen only once. The sample comprised PBMCs. The receptor set was obtained from a man between 18 and 35 years old in good health and CMV-seronegative.

V gene TRBV11-2 combines with J gene TRBJ2-5; unclear D gene. The J call may be mistaken, given a closer DNA end match to TRBJ2-7. Germline values: CDR1 SGHAT, CDR2 FQNNGV. The CDR3 sequence is 13 residues long. The CDR3: CASSPRLSYEQYF. The CDR3, as DNA: TGTGCCAGCAGCCCCCGGTTAAGTTACGAGCAGTACTTC.

The gene calls are TRBV6-1 and TRBJ1-2, with 10 positions matching TRBD1. The CDR3 is made up of 15 amino acids. V was clipped by 3 bases and J by 8 bases; unmatched bases: 9. The germline V gene encodes CDR1 MNHNS and CDR2 SASEGT. The CDR3 here is CASSEIGTGDGGYTF. CDR3 sequence (DNA): TGTGCCAGCAGTGAGATCGGGACAGGGGACGGCGGCTACACCTTC.

V usage is TRBV5-1 and J usage is TRBJ2-1; D might be TRBD2 (5 bases). Germline lookup yields CDR1 SGHRS and CDR2 YFSETQ. The CDR3 loop spans 14 amino acids. Deletions cut 4 bases from V and 5 bases from J, with 13 bases between. The CDR3 DNA sequence: TGCGCCAGCAGCCTCAGCGGAGCTAACAATGAGCAGTTCTTC. Protein: CASSLSGANNEQFF. Drawing the rest from reference TRBV5-1 and TRBJ2-1, the complete variable domain is KAGVTQTPRYLIKTRGQQVTLSCSPISGHRSVSWYQQTPGQGLQFLFEYFSETQRNKGNFPGRFSGRQFSNSRSEMNVSTLELGDSALYLCASSLSGANNEQFFGPGTRLTVL.

This clone came up a few times. The chain links TRBV6-1 to TRBJ2-1, with TRBD1 as a possible D gene (6 bases). V gave up 5 bases and J gave up 4 bases, with 15 bases separating them. Germline V gives CDR1 MNHNS, CDR2 SASEGT. The CDR3 runs 15 residues. The DNA of the CDR3 is TGTGCCAGCAGTAAGCCAGGGGATAATTACAATGAGCAGTTCTTC. Residues: CASSKPGDNYNEQFF.

CDR3 loop: CASSLGRGGPDTQYF. The CDR3 nucleotides read TGCGCCAGCAGCTTGGGGCGGGGGGGCCCAGATACGCAGTATTTT. The rearrangement uses TRBV5-1 and TRBJ2-3, with 9 bases identical to TRBD2. Germline V lookup: CDR1 SGHRS, CDR2 YFSETQ. This CDR3 region has 15 residues. V lost 0 bases and J lost 4; bases outside the gene matches: 3. Full variable domain (outside the CDR3, taken from reference TRBV5-1 and TRBJ2-3): KAGVTQTPRYLIKTRGQQVTLSCSPISGHRSVSWYQQTPGQGLQFLFEYFSETQRNKGNFPGRFSGRQFSNSRSEMNVSTLELGDSALYLCASSLGRGGPDTQYFGPGTRLTVL.

This clone has a handful of counts. The chain recombines TRBV5-6 with TRBJ2-1; 7 bases are a match to TRBD2. Unmatched junction bases numbered 12, after V lost 10 bases and J lost 8 bases. CDR1 SGHDT and CDR2 YYEEEE come from the germline V gene. CDR3 length: 13 amino acids. The CDR3, as DNA: TGTGCCGGCTTTAGGGCGGGGGTGGATGAGCAGTTCTTC. This sequence encodes CAGFRAGVDEQFF.

This chain joins TRBV15 and TRBJ2-5; the match to TRBD1 covers 8 bases. With 1 base clipped from V and 2 bases from J, the junction kept 3 bases outside the gene matches. The CDR3 is 15 amino acids. Germline CDR1 and CDR2: LNHNV and YYDKDF (reference sequence). CDR3 coding DNA: TGTGCCACCAGCAGAGGGGGGACAGGACAAGAGACCCAGTACTTC. It encodes CATSRGGTGQETQYF.

CDR3 bases: TGTGCCTGGAGTGTACCGGCTAGCGGGGGCACAGATACGCAGTATTTT. This sequence encodes CAWSVPASGGTDTQYF. The chain recombines TRBV30 with TRBJ2-3; 9 positions match TRBD2. Germline lookup yields CDR1 GTSNPN and CDR2 SVGIG (reference sequence). The CDR3 spans 16 residues. Trimming cost V 0 bases and J 1 base; bases outside gene matches: 5.